These 20 T cell receptor beta chains share one sample of origin, sequenced in a study of cytomegalovirus exposure and HLA in healthy donors. Primers for the PCR totalled 60 Vbeta and 13 Jbeta. Some clones are missing from TCRdb's copy, which holds only in-frame ones; the method was immunoSEQ multiplex PCR. This table holds just over 70,000 clones, around 69% found once. Sequenced: PBMCs. The receptors come from a human donor in good health.

The chain combines TRBV5-1 with TRBJ2-4; unclear D gene. The CDR3 contains 15 residues. Germline V CDR1 and CDR2: SGHRS, YFSETQ. V dropped 0 bases and J dropped 0 bases, with 7 bases sitting between them. The CDR3 spells CASSLGAPAKNIQYF. The DNA for the CDR3 is TGCGCCAGCAGCTTGGGGGCACCAGCCAAAAACATTCAGTACTTC. Together with reference TRBV5-1 and TRBJ2-4, the CDR3 gives the full variable domain: KAGVTQTPRYLIKTRGQQVTLSCSPISGHRSVSWYQQTPGQGLQFLFEYFSETQRNKGNFPGRFSGRQFSNSRSEMNVSTLELGDSALYLCASSLGAPAKNIQYFGAGTRLSVL.

This clone was detected a few times. The gene calls are TRBV5-4 and TRBJ1-5, with TRBD1 as a possible D gene (5 bases). V shed 0 bases and J shed 4 bases, with 11 bases lying between them. Germline CDR1 SGHNT, CDR2 YYREEE (reference sequence). The length of the CDR3 is 15 residues. This chain's CDR3 is CASSLAGGENQPQHF. The CDR3 coding sequence is TGTGCCAGCAGCTTGGCGGGGGGGGAAAATCAGCCCCAGCATTTT.

This clone has only one observation. The rearrangement uses TRBV5-4 and TRBJ2-1; possibly TRBD1 for D (6 bases). The CDR3 totals 16 residues. Germline V lookup: CDR1 SGHNT, CDR2 YYREEE (reference sequence). V lost 4 bases, J lost 4 bases, and 18 bases lay in between. DNA of the CDR3: TGTGCCAGCAGCCCCATTGGGGCAGGGGAATACAATGAGCAGTTCTTC. This encodes CASSPIGAGEYNEQFF.

In this sample, this clone turned up a few times. V usage is TRBV11-3 and J usage is TRBJ2-1; D perhaps matches TRBD2 (5 bases). From germline, CDR1 is SGHNT and CDR2 YENEEA. Trimming stripped 4 bases from V and 8 bases from J, with 21 bases between. This CDR3 is 16 amino acids long. In DNA, the CDR3 is TGTGCCAGCAGCTCCGCCTCGTGGGAGATAGGCGATGAGCAGTTCTTC. Translated: CASSSASWEIGDEQFF.

The J gene is TRBJ2-5, the V gene TRBV6-6; a possible D gene is TRBD2 (6 bases). The CDR3 totals 15 residues. V was clipped by 6 bases and J by 2 bases, with 16 bases between them. Germline CDR1 and CDR2: MNHNY and SVGAGI (reference sequence). The chain's CDR3 is CASSHGGLSQETQYF. CDR3 DNA: TGTGCCAGCAGCCATGGAGGGCTCAGTCAAGAGACCCAGTACTTC.

This clone turned up a few times. V usage is TRBV7-6 and J usage is TRBJ2-5, with D tentatively TRBD1 (6 bases). CDR1 and CDR2 from the germline V gene are SGHVS and FNYEAQ. Trimming shortened V by 1 base and J by 9 bases, and 21 bases separated the two germline ends. The CDR3 has 16 residues. The CDR3 loop is CASSLVGQGRLCAQYF. CDR3 DNA: TGTGCCAGCAGCTTAGTGGGCCAGGGGCGACTTTGCGCCCAGTACTTC.

Written as DNA, the CDR3 is TGTGCCAGCAGCCCGCTTGGATGGTCAGCGGAAGAGACCCAGTACTTC. Protein: CASSPLGWSAEETQYF. The chain employs TRBV5-6 and TRBJ2-5, with D maybe TRBD2 (5 bases). In germline, CDR1 is SGHDT, CDR2 YYEEEE. V was trimmed by 4 bases and J by 3 bases, leaving 19 bases between them. This CDR3 comprises 16 residues. Together with reference TRBV5-6 and TRBJ2-5, the CDR3 gives the full variable domain: DAGVTQSPTHLIKTRGQQVTLRCSPKSGHDTVSWYQQALGQGPQFIFQYYEEEERQRGNFPDRFSGHQFPNYSSELNVNALLLGDSALYLCASSPLGWSAEETQYFGPGTRLLVL.

The J gene is TRBJ2-1, the V gene TRBV6-1, with 8 bases that match TRBD1. The CDR3 has 14 residues. Germline V gene sequence: CDR1 MNHNS, CDR2 SASEGT. V lost 8 bases to trimming and J lost 4 bases; unmatched junction nucleotides: 7. CDR3 in amino acids: CASRLRDRYNEQFF. DNA of the CDR3: TGTGCCAGCCGCCTCCGGGACAGGTACAATGAGCAGTTCTTC.

The chain employs TRBV5-1 and TRBJ2-5, with a tentative D call TRBD2 (7 bases). V was clipped by 4 bases and J by 1 base, with 14 bases between them. Germline V gives CDR1 SGHRS, CDR2 YFSETQ. The CDR3 contains 15 residues. DNA for the CDR3: TGCGCCAGCAGCGAGAGGGGGGGCTTCCAAGAGACCCAGTACTTC. Its protein product is CASSERGGFQETQYF.

This clone has a handful of counts. The rearrangement uses TRBV11-2 and TRBJ1-1; no firm D call. The V gene lost 2 bases and the J gene lost 5 bases, with 3 bases spanning the gap. This CDR3 contains 11 residues. The germline V gene encodes CDR1 SGHAT and CDR2 FQNNGV. CDR3 sequence: CASSLLTEAFF. As DNA, the CDR3 is TGTGCCAGCAGCTTACTGACTGAAGCTTTCTTT.

The V call is TRBV6-5, the J call TRBJ1-4; TRBD1 aligns across 7 bases. The ends lost 6 bases at V and 10 bases at J; junction bases unmatched: 14. This CDR3 spans 15 amino acids. Germline loops: CDR1 MNHEY, CDR2 SVGAGI. This CDR3 reads CASRDPRGQGGKLFF. In DNA form, the CDR3 reads TGTGCCAGCAGAGATCCCCGGGGGCAGGGGGGAAAACTGTTTTTT.

The chain joins TRBV25-1 to TRBJ2-7; 9 nucleotides match TRBD1. The V gene's germline CDR1 is MGHDK and CDR2 SYGVNS. CDR3 length equals 17 residues. V lost 7 bases, J lost 3 bases, and 16 bases stayed unmatched. The chain's CDR3 is CASTPHGRRQGVYEQYF. The DNA for the CDR3 is TGTGCCAGCACCCCCCACGGCCGGAGACAGGGGGTCTACGAGCAGTACTTC.

The chain couples TRBV6-5 to TRBJ2-7; 7 bases agree with TRBD1. Germline V gene data show CDR1 as MNHEY and CDR2 as SVGAGI. J lost 0 bases, V lost 0 bases, and 2 bases had no gene match. The CDR3 spans 15 residues. CDR3 region: CASSYSGQLSYEQYF. The CDR3, as DNA: TGTGCCAGCAGTTACTCGGGACAGCTCTCCTACGAGCAGTACTTC.

The chain employs TRBV28 and TRBJ2-5; 11 bases are a match to TRBD1. This CDR3 is built from 16 residues. The V segment lost 5 bases and the J segment 5 bases; nucleotides outside the gene matches: 10. The germline gives CDR1 MDHEN, CDR2 SYDVKM. The CDR3 DNA sequence: TGTGCCAGCAGTGGGGCCGGGACAGGGGGTGGTGAGACCCAGTACTTC. Its translation is CASSGAGTGGGETQYF.

The chain carries TRBV7-9 and TRBJ2-3; TRBD2 aligns across 13 bases. The CDR3 spans 16 residues. V shed 5 bases, J shed 3 bases, and the junction held 5 bases outside the gene matches. CDR1 and CDR2 (germline): SEHNR, FQNEAQ (reference sequence). The CDR3 DNA is TGTGCCAGCAGCCAACCACTAGCGGGAGGGACAGATACGCAGTATTTT. Translated, it gives CASSQPLAGGTDTQYF.

This chain joins TRBV10-2 and TRBJ1-5, with a weak D call TRBD1 (5 bases). Germline-derived CDR1 and CDR2 are WSHSY and SAAADI. The CDR3 loop spans 12 amino acids. Deletions cut 4 bases from V and 7 bases from J, with 8 bases between. The CDR3 DNA reads TGCGCCAGCAGTGGGGGGGAACAGCCCCAGCATTTT. Protein sequence: CASSGGEQPQHF.

The chain carries TRBV6-5 and TRBJ1-4; D is possibly TRBD1 (6 bases). Trimming removed 2 bases at V and 3 bases at J, with 10 bases between. Germline V gene data show CDR1 as MNHEY and CDR2 as SVGAGI. CDR3 length: 15 residues. This CDR3 reads CASSYVRGANEKLFF. The CDR3 bases are TGTGCCAGCAGTTACGTCAGGGGCGCTAATGAAAAACTGTTTTTT.

By share, this clone counts as medium-sized (0.01 to 0.1%). The V call is TRBV14, the J call TRBJ2-7; D perhaps matches TRBD1 (5 bases). The CDR3 sequence is 13 residues long. The V and J ends lost 4 bases and 7 bases respectively, with 14 bases between them. Germline V gene data show CDR1 as SGHDN and CDR2 as FVKESK. Here the CDR3 reads CASSRYRLSEQYF. The CDR3 DNA follows: TGTGCCAGCAGCCGCTACAGGCTCTCGGAGCAGTACTTC.

This clone was recorded a few times. The rearrangement joins TRBV18 to TRBJ2-7, with D perhaps matching TRBD1 (5 bases). The CDR3 sequence is 14 residues long. V was pared by 6 bases and J by 1 base, with 13 bases between. Germline V gene data show CDR1 as KGHSH and CDR2 as LQKENI. In DNA, the CDR3 is TGTGCCAGCTCGCCCCAGGGATATTCCTACGAGCAGTACTTC. Amino acids: CASSPQGYSYEQYF.

The chain couples TRBV9 to TRBJ2-7; 11 bases agree with TRBD2. V trimming: 5 bases; J trimming: 6 bases; junction bases outside the gene matches: 7. Germline V CDR1 and CDR2: SGDLS, YYNGEE. This CDR3 comprises 14 residues. The CDR3 loop reads CASSQELAGAEQYF. The DNA of the CDR3 is TGTGCCAGCAGTCAAGAACTAGCGGGAGCCGAGCAGTACTTC.